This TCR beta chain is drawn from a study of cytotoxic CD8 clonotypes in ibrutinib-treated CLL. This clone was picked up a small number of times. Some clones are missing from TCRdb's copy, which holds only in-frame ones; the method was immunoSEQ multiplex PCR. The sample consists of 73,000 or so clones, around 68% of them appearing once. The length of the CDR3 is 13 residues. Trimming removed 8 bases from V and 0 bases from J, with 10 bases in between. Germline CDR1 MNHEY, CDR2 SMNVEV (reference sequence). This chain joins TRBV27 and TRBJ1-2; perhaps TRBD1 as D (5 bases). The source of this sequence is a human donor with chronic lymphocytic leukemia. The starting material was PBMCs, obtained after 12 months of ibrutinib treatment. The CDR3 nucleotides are TGTGCCAGCGGGACTAGGCCTAACTATGGCTACACCTTC. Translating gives CASGTRPNYGYTF.